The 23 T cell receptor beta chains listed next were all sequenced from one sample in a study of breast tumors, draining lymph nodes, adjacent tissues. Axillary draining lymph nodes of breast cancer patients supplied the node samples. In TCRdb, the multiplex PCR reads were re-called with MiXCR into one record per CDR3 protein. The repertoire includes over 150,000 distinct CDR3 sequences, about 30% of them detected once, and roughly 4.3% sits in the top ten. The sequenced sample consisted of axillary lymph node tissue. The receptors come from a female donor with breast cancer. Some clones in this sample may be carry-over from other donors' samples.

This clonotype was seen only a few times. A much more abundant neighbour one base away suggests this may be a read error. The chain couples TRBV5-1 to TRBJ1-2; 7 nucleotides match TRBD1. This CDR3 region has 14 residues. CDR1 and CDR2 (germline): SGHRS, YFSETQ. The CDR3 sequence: CASSSTGKNYGYAF. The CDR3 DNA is TGCGCCAGCAGCTCGACAGGGAAGAACTATGGCTACGCCTTC. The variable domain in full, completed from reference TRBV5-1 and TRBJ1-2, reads KAGVTQTPRYLIKTRGQQVTLSCSPISGHRSVSWYQQTPGQGLQFLFEYFSETQRNKGNFPGRFSGRQFSNSRSEMNVSTLELGDSALYLCASSSTGKNYGYAFGSGTRLTVV.

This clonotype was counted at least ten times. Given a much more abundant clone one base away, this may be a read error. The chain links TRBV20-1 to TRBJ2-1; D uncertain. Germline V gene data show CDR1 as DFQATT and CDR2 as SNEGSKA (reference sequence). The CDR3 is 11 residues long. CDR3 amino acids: CSALSGPEQSF. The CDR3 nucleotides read TGCAGTGCTCTTAGTGGGCCTGAGCAGTCCTTC.

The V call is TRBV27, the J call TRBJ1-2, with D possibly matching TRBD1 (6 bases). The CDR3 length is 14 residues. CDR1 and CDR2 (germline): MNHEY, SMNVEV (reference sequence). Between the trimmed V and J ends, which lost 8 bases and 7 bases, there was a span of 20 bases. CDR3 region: CASRNTGRGGGYTF. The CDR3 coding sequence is TGTGCCAGCCGGAACACGGGGAGGGGGGGTGGCTACACCTTC.

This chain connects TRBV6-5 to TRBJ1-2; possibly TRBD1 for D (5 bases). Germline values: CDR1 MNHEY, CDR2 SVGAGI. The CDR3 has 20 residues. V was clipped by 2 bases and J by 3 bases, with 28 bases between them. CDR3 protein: CASSYLPGHWRGLTYYGYTF. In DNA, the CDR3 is TGTGCCAGCAGTTACCTACCCGGACATTGGAGAGGACTTACCTACTATGGCTACACCTTC.

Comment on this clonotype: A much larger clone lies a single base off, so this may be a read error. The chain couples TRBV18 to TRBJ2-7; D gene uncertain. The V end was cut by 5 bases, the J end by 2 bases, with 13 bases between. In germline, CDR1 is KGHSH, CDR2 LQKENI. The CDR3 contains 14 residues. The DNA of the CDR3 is TGTGCCAGCTCAGGTCGGACGGTTACCTACGAGCAGTACTTC. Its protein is CASSGRTVTYEQYF.

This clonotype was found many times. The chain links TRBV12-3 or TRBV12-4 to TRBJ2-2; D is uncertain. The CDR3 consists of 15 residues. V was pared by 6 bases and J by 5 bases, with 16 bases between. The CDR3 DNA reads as TGTGCCAGCAGCCCCGTTGTTCTGGGAACCGGGGAGCTGTTTTTT. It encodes CASSPVVLGTGELFF.

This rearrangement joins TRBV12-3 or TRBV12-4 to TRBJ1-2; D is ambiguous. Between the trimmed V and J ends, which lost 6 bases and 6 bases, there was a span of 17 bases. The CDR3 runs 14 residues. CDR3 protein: CASSGLAGGDGYTF. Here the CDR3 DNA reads TGTGCCAGCAGCGGACTAGCGGGAGGAGATGGCTACACCTTC.

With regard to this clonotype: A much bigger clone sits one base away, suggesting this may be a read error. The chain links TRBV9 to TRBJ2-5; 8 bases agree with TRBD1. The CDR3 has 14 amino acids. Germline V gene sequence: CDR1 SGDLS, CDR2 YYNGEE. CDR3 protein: CVSSGRTGQETQYF. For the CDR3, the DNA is TGTGTCAGCAGCGGGCGGACAGGGCAAGAGACCCAGTACTTC.

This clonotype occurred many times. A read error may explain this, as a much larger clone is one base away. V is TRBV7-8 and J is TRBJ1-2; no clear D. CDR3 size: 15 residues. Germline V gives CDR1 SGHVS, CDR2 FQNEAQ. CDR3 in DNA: TGTGCCAGCAGCTTAGGGGGTAGCGTGGCCTATGGCTACCCCTTC. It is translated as CASSLGGSVAYGYPF. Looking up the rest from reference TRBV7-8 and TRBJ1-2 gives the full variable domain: GAGVSQSPRYKVAKRGQDVALRCDPISGHVSLFWYQQALGQGPEFLTYFQNEAQLDKSGLPSDRFFAERPEGSVSTLKIQRTQQEDSAVYLCASSLGGSVAYGYPFGSGTRLTVV.

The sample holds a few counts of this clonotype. Here the CDR3 reads CASGFVGYSGRGNEQFF. The CDR3 bases are TGTGCTAGTGGTTTCGTAGGGTATAGCGGGAGAGGAAATGAGCAGTTCTTC. The rearrangement links TRBV12-5 to TRBJ2-1, with 9 bases identical to TRBD2. The ends lost 3 bases at V and 7 bases at J; junction bases unmatched: 13. The CDR3 loop spans 17 amino acids. Germline assignment: CDR1 LGHNT and CDR2 FRNRAP.

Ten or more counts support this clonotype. The CDR3 sequence is CASSLGWIQNTEAFF. The DNA for the CDR3 is TGTGCCAGCAGCTTAGGGTGGATCCAAAACACTGAAGCTTTCTTT. The chain uses TRBV7-2 and TRBJ1-1, with D hard to call. Germline CDR1 reads SGHTA; CDR2 reads FQGNSA. Trimming cost V 1 base and J 2 bases, with 11 bases left between them. This CDR3 region has 15 residues.

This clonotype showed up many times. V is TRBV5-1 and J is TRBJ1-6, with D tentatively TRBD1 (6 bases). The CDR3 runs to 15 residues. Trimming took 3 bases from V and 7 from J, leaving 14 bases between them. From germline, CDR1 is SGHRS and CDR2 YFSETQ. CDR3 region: CASSSKQGMNSPLHF. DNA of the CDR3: TGCGCCAGCAGCTCAAAACAGGGAATGAATTCACCCCTCCACTTT.

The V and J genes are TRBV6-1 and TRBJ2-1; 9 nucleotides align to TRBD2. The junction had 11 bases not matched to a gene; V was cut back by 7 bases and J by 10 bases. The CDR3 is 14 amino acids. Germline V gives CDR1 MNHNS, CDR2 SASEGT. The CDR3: CASMGGRVVGEQFF. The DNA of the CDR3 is TGTGCCAGCATGGGCGGGAGGGTAGTGGGGGAGCAGTTCTTC.

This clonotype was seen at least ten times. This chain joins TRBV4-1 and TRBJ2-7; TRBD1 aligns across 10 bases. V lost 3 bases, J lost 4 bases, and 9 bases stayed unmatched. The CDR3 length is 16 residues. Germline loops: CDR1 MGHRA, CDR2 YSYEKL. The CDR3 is CASSQGSGTGAYEQYF. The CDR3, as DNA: TGCGCCAGCAGCCAGGGTTCCGGGACAGGGGCTTACGAGCAGTACTTC.

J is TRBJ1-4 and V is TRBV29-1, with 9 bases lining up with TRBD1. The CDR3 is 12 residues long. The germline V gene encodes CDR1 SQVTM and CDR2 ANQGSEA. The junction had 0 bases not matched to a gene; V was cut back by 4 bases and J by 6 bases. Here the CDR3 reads CSVGTGDEKLFF. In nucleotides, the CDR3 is TGCAGCGTTGGGACAGGGGATGAAAAACTGTTTTTT. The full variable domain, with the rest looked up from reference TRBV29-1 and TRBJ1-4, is SAVISQKPSRDICQRGTSLTIQCQVDSQVTMMFWYRQQPGQSLTLIATANQGSEATYESGFVIDKFPISRPNLTFSTLTVSNMSPEDSSIYLCSVGTGDEKLFFGSGTQLSVL.

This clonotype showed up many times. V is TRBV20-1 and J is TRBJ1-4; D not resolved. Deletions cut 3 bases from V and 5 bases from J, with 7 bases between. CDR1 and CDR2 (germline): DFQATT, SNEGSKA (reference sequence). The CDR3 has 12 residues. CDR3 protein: CSASNLNEKLFF. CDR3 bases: TGCAGTGCTAGTAACCTCAATGAAAAACTGTTTTTT.

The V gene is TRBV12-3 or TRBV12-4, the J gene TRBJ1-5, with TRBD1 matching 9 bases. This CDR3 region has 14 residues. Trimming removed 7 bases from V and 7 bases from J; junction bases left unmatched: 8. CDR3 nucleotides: TGTGCCAGCATCCTCACAGGGGGCGGGCAGCCCCAGCATTTT. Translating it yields CASILTGGGQPQHF.

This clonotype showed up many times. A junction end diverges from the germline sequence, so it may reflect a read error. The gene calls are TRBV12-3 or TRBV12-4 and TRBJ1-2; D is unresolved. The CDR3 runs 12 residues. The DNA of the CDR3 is TGTGCCAGCAGTTGGGTCGGAGGACTTGGGGCCTTC. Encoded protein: CASSWVGGLGAF.

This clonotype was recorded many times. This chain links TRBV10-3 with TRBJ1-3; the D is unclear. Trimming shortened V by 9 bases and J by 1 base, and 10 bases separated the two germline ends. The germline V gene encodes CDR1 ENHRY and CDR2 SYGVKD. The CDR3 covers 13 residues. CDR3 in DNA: TGTGCCATTCGAATGAGTTCTGGAAACACCATATATTTT. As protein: CAIRMSSGNTIYF.

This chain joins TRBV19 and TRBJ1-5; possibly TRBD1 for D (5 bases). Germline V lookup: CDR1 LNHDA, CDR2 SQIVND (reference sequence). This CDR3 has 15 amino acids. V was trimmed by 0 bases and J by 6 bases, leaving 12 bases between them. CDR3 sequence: CASSIERGPSQPQHF. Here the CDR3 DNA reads TGTGCCAGTAGTATAGAGCGGGGCCCCAGTCAGCCCCAGCATTTT.

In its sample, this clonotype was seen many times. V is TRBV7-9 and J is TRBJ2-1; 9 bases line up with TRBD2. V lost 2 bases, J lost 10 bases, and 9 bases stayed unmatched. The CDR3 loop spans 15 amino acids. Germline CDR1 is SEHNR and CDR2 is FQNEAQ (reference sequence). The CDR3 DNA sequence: TGTGCCAGCAGCTTAAGTGGCCTAGCGGGAAACGAGCAGTTCTTC. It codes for CASSLSGLAGNEQFF.

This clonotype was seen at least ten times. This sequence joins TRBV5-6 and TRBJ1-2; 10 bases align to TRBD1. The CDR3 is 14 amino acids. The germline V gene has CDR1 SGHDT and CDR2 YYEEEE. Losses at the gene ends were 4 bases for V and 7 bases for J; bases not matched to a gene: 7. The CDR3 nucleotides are TGTGCCAGCAGCCCGGACAGGGGGGACGCTGGCTACACCTTC. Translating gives CASSPDRGDAGYTF.

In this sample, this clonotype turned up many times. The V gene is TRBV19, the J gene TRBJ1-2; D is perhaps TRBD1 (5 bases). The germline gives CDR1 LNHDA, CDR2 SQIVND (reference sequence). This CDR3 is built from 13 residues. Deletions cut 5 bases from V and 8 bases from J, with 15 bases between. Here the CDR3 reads CASSRTPGRGYTF. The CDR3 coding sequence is TGTGCCAGTAGTCGGACACCGGGTCGGGGCTACACCTTC.